Below, 15 T cell receptor beta chains from the same sample are listed, as sequenced in a study of T cell responses to AZD1222 COVID-19 vaccine. Profiling relied on immunoSEQ multiplex PCR, and the TCRdb table lists in-frame clones only, not all of them. The sample carries some 120,000 clones, roughly 85% recorded once. Sequencing was performed on peripheral blood, taken on day 0 of MenACWY control vaccination. The receptors were sampled from an adult in good health.

The gene calls are TRBV19 and TRBJ2-7, with D perhaps being TRBD1 or TRBD2 (5 bases each). This CDR3 has 11 amino acids. Per the germline V gene, CDR1 is LNHDA and CDR2 is SQIVND (reference sequence). V lost 4 bases to trimming and J lost 6 bases, with 7 bases between them. The CDR3 DNA follows: TGTGCCAGTAGTACCGGGACCGAGCAGTACTTC. As protein: CASSTGTEQYF.

To note about this clone: Different DNA sequences within this sample yield the same CDR3. The chain carries TRBV19 and TRBJ2-7; tentative D call: TRBD1 (6 bases). The CDR3 runs to 14 residues. CDR1 LNHDA and CDR2 SQIVND come from the germline V gene (reference sequence). Trimming took off 2 bases at V and 0 bases at J, with 8 bases between the two ends. This CDR3 is CASSITGSSYEQYF. Written as DNA, the CDR3 is TGTGCCAGTAGTATAACAGGGAGCTCCTACGAGCAGTACTTC.

The chain joins TRBV9 to TRBJ2-1, with TRBD2 identical over 9 bases. The V gene end was trimmed by 1 base and the J gene end by 1 base; junction bases not matched to a gene: 3. Germline CDR1 reads SGDLS; CDR2 reads YYNGEE. This CDR3 region has 16 residues. The CDR3 loop reads CASSVISGGSYNEQFF. CDR3 sequence (DNA): TGTGCCAGCAGCGTAATTAGCGGGGGATCCTACAATGAGCAGTTCTTC.

The V and J genes are TRBV11-2 and TRBJ1-1; 7 bases align to TRBD1. V was clipped by 4 bases and J by 1 base; unmatched bases: 6. Germline V lookup: CDR1 SGHAT, CDR2 FQNNGV. The CDR3 has 15 residues. CDR3 in DNA: TGTGCCAGCAGCTCCTACAGGGGCCCGAACACTGAAGCTTTCTTT. Protein: CASSSYRGPNTEAFF.

The J gene is TRBJ1-5, the V gene TRBV19; unclear D gene. CDR1 is LNHDA, CDR2 SQIVND, per germline (reference sequence). With 6 bases removed from V and 4 bases from J, the gap between germline ends came to 16 bases. CDR3 size: 15 residues. Written as DNA, the CDR3 is TGTGCCAGTAGCTTAGGGAGGTTCGGTAATCAGCCCCAGCATTTT. Amino acids: CASSLGRFGNQPQHF.

This rearrangement joins TRBV27 to TRBJ1-1, with TRBD1 matching over 7 bases. Germline trimming cut 5 bases from V and 5 bases from J; bases unmatched to any gene: 8. The CDR3 sequence is 14 residues long. Germline V gene sequence: CDR1 MNHEY, CDR2 SMNVEV (reference sequence). CDR3: CASSPRGRRTEAFF. CDR3 nucleotide sequence: TGTGCCAGCAGTCCCAGGGGGAGGAGGACTGAAGCTTTCTTT.

This sequence joins TRBV7-3 and TRBJ2-1, with 8 bases aligning to TRBD1. Trimming cost V 5 bases and J 4 bases; bases outside gene matches: 7. The CDR3 contains 15 residues. Germline V gives CDR1 SGHTA, CDR2 FQGTGA. DNA for the CDR3: TGTGCCAGCAGCGCTGGGACAGGCGGGTACAATGAGCAGTTCTTC. This encodes CASSAGTGGYNEQFF.

The chain employs TRBV20-1 and TRBJ1-1; no clear D gene. V was clipped by 0 bases and J by 6 bases, with 2 bases between them. The CDR3 loop spans 10 amino acids. Germline values: CDR1 DFQATT, CDR2 SNEGSKA (reference sequence). CDR3 sequence reads: CSARDPEAFF. The CDR3 region has the DNA TGCAGTGCTAGAGATCCTGAAGCTTTCTTT.

V and J are TRBV27 and TRBJ2-7; 8 positions match TRBD2. With V trimmed by 5 bases and J by 5 bases, 8 bases remained unmatched. Germline V gene data show CDR1 as MNHEY and CDR2 as SMNVEV (reference sequence). The CDR3 is made up of 14 amino acids. The CDR3 DNA reads as TGTGCCAGCAGTGTCACTAGCGGAGGAAACGAGCAGTACTTC. Translated, it gives CASSVTSGGNEQYF.

V and J are TRBV12-3 or TRBV12-4 and TRBJ1-2; no clear D. Trimming shortened V by 3 bases and J by 2 bases, and 7 bases separated the two germline ends. The CDR3 has 13 residues. CDR3 region: CASSLSKNYGYTF. Written as DNA, the CDR3 is TGTGCCAGCAGTTTGAGTAAAAACTATGGCTACACCTTC.

This clone was recorded only once. The chain uses TRBV7-9 and TRBJ1-2; no reliable D call. Germline V gene lookup returns CDR1 SEHNR and CDR2 FQNEAQ (reference sequence). The CDR3 sequence is 14 residues long. V lost 5 bases and J lost 0, with 10 bases in between. As DNA, the CDR3 is TGTGCCAGCAGCACCGTAGCAGCTAACTATGGCTACACCTTC. Protein product: CASSTVAANYGYTF.

The chain is built from TRBV27 and TRBJ2-3; TRBD1 matches at 9 bases. Germline CDR1 and CDR2: MNHEY and SMNVEV (reference sequence). The CDR3 totals 14 residues. The V and J ends lost 5 bases and 4 bases, in that order; junction bases with no gene match: 4. Written as DNA, the CDR3 is TGTGCCAGCAGTCCGTGGACAGGGGCAGATACGCAGTATTTT. It specifies CASSPWTGADTQYF.

This chain links TRBV5-5 with TRBJ2-1, with TRBD2 identical over 7 bases. The CDR3 is 13 amino acids. Germline V gene sequence: CDR1 SGHKS, CDR2 YYEKEE (reference sequence). V was clipped by 5 bases and J by 8 bases; unmatched bases: 7. CDR3 in DNA: TGTGCCAGCAGGGCTAGCGGAGGGGATGAGCAGTTCTTC. Protein sequence: CASRASGGDEQFF.

The gene calls are TRBV5-1 and TRBJ2-7; 8 nucleotides match TRBD2. V lost 1 base to trimming and J lost 5 bases; unmatched junction nucleotides: 11. Germline assignment: CDR1 SGHRS and CDR2 YFSETQ. This CDR3 is 16 amino acids long. The CDR3: CASSLTSAGALHEQYF. The DNA of the CDR3 is TGCGCCAGCAGCTTGACTTCAGCGGGAGCTCTCCACGAGCAGTACTTC. The full variable domain, completed using reference TRBV5-1 and TRBJ2-7, is KAGVTQTPRYLIKTRGQQVTLSCSPISGHRSVSWYQQTPGQGLQFLFEYFSETQRNKGNFPGRFSGRQFSNSRSEMNVSTLELGDSALYLCASSLTSAGALHEQYFGPGTRLTVT.

The V and J genes are TRBV11-2 and TRBJ2-7; the D is unclear. Germline V gene sequence: CDR1 SGHAT, CDR2 FQNNGV. The CDR3 is made up of 13 amino acids. The V and J ends lost 0 bases and 4 bases respectively, with 7 bases between them. The CDR3 loop is CASSLDTNYEQYF. The CDR3, as DNA: TGTGCCAGCAGCTTAGATACTAATTACGAGCAGTACTTC.